The clone carrying this T cell receptor (beta chain) was seen only a few times. The CDR3 consists of 14 residues. The V segment lost 7 bases and the J segment 7 bases; nucleotides outside the gene matches: 10. Per germline, CDR1 SGHAT and CDR2 FQDESV (reference sequence). TCRdb itself ran the 5' RACE reads through MiXCR, one entry per CDR3 protein. Of around 83,000 distinct CDR3 sequences in the sample, 4% to 5.5% were seen once. This sample stems from a study of T cells of healthy individuals. The sequence derives from a female donor in good health. This chain connects TRBV11-1 to TRBJ1-1, with 9 nucleotides matching TRBD1. CDR3 amino acids: CASTVGQGWNEAFF. In DNA, the CDR3 is TGTGCCAGCACCGTGGGACAGGGTTGGAATGAAGCTTTCTTT.